Presented here are 14 T cell receptor beta chains from one specimen sequenced in a study of chemoradiotherapy in HPV16-positive cancers. Clones were sequenced by immunoSEQ multiplex PCR, and TCRdb holds only the in-frame ones, with some missing. The profile shows several thousand clones, 91% of them singletons. The source was tumor tissue, collected from a patient who underwent chemoradiotherapy. Receptors originate from a human donor with HPV-associated anogenital cancer.

The CDR3 DNA sequence: TGTGCCACCTCTACGGGCGAGGGTGTCTTGAAGACCCAGTACTTC. As protein: CATSTGEGVLKTQYF. V gene TRBV5-4 combines with J gene TRBJ2-5; D is possibly TRBD2 (5 bases). Germline CDR1 and CDR2: SGHNT and YYREEE (reference sequence). This CDR3 has 15 residues. V shed 9 bases and J shed 6 bases, with 24 bases lying between them.

This clone was seen a few times. The chain links TRBV5-6 to TRBJ2-7; 7 bases are a match to TRBD1. This CDR3 region has 14 residues. V lost 2 bases, J lost 6 bases, and 8 bases stayed unmatched. The germline V gene has CDR1 SGHDT and CDR2 YYEEEE. CDR3 nucleotides: TGTGCCAGCAGCTTCCGCAGGGGGAGAGGCGAGCAGTACTTC. It translates to CASSFRRGRGEQYF.

V usage is TRBV6-4 and J usage is TRBJ2-1; 9 nucleotides line up with TRBD2. Germline V CDR1 and CDR2: MRHNA, SNTAGT. With V trimmed by 3 bases and J by 5 bases, 5 bases remained unmatched. The CDR3 has 15 amino acids. The CDR3 nucleotides read TGTGCCAGCAGTGAATCGCGGGGGGGCCACAATGAGCAGTTCTTC. Its translation: CASSESRGGHNEQFF.

V usage is TRBV6-6 and J usage is TRBJ2-3; perhaps TRBD2 as D (5 bases). The germline gives CDR1 MNHNY, CDR2 SVGAGI (reference sequence). The CDR3 runs 15 residues. V lost 7 bases, J lost 2 bases, and 16 bases lay in between. The CDR3 bases are TGTGCCAGCACCGGACTCCTGCGCGACACAGATACGCAGTATTTT. This encodes CASTGLLRDTDTQYF.

This rearrangement joins TRBV6-6 to TRBJ1-3; 7 bases map to TRBD1. Germline values: CDR1 MNHNY, CDR2 SVGAGI (reference sequence). The V and J ends lost 5 bases and 0 bases, in that order; junction bases with no gene match: 7. This CDR3 is 16 amino acids long. The CDR3 DNA follows: TGTGCCAGCAGTAGGGGACAGACCTTCTCTGGAAACACCATATATTTT. Its translation is CASSRGQTFSGNTIYF.

CDR3 loop: CASSRPGQMITDTQYF. Here the CDR3 DNA reads TGTGCCAGCAGTCGTCCGGGACAAATGATCACAGATACGCAGTATTTT. The chain joins TRBV2 to TRBJ2-3; D is perhaps TRBD1 (6 bases). The germline V gene has CDR1 SNHLY and CDR2 FYNNEI. The CDR3 has 16 residues. Trimming removed 5 bases from V and 2 bases from J, with 17 bases in between.

This chain links TRBV7-2 with TRBJ1-3, with D perhaps matching TRBD1 (5 bases). The germline V gene encodes CDR1 SGHTA and CDR2 FQGNSA. Trimming removed 5 bases from V and 5 bases from J, with 19 bases in between. This CDR3 spans 16 amino acids. The CDR3 is CASSTKTGDSRNTIYF. In nucleotides, the CDR3 is TGTGCCAGCAGCACCAAGACGGGGGATAGTAGAAACACCATATATTTT.

The chain couples TRBV6-5 to TRBJ2-4; D may be TRBD1 or TRBD2 (5 bases each). The germline gives CDR1 MNHEY, CDR2 SVGAGI. Trimming shortened V by 2 bases and J by 6 bases, and 14 bases separated the two germline ends. This CDR3 has 15 amino acids. The CDR3 bases are TGTGCCAGCAGTTACGAGGGGCGGTTTGGAAACATTCAGTACTTC. Its translation is CASSYEGRFGNIQYF.

The chain links TRBV11-2 to TRBJ1-3; possible D gene TRBD1, 5 bases. The CDR3 length is 15 residues. V lost 0 bases and J 4 bases, leaving 10 bases between the germline ends. Germline CDR1 is SGHAT and CDR2 is FQNNGV. CDR3 in amino acids: CASSLDAGRGNTIYF. The CDR3 DNA follows: TGTGCCAGCAGCTTAGACGCAGGGAGAGGAAACACCATATATTTT. The variable domain in full, with the rest retrieved from reference TRBV11-2 and TRBJ1-3, is EAGVAQSPRYKIIEKRQSVAFWCNPISGHATLYWYQQILGQGPKLLIQFQNNGVVDDSQLPKDRFSAERLKGVDSTLKIQPAKLEDSAVYLCASSLDAGRGNTIYFGEGSWLTVV.

The gene calls are TRBV18 and TRBJ2-7; 12 positions match TRBD1. With V trimmed by 2 bases and J by 7 bases, 3 bases remained unmatched. This CDR3 is built from 14 residues. Looked up from germline, CDR1 is KGHSH and CDR2 is LQKENI. Written as DNA, the CDR3 is TGTGCCAGCTCACCAGGGACAGGGGGCTTGGAGCAGTACTTC. Protein: CASSPGTGGLEQYF.

The J gene is TRBJ2-3, the V gene TRBV9, with 13 positions matching TRBD2. V gave up 4 bases and J gave up 3 bases; unmatched junction bases: 8. This CDR3 has 17 amino acids. Germline CDR1 SGDLS, CDR2 YYNGEE. CDR3 region: CASSPGTSGISTDTQYF. The CDR3, as DNA: TGTGCCAGCAGCCCTGGGACTAGCGGGATATCAACAGATACGCAGTATTTT.

The rearrangement uses TRBV10-3 and TRBJ2-1; 8 bases line up with TRBD2. This CDR3 contains 15 residues. The ends lost 6 bases at V and 3 bases at J; junction bases unmatched: 7. Looked up from germline, CDR1 is ENHRY and CDR2 is SYGVKD. The DNA of the CDR3 is TGTGCCATCAGCCCCGGGACTAGGCTCTACAATGAGCAGTTCTTC. This sequence encodes CAISPGTRLYNEQFF.

V gene TRBV19 combines with J gene TRBJ1-2; 12 bases line up with TRBD1. V dropped 5 bases and J dropped 6; count of bases not matched to a gene: 7. The CDR3 consists of 15 residues. Looked up from germline, CDR1 is LNHDA and CDR2 is SQIVND (reference sequence). This CDR3 is CASSRGQGALNGYTF. For the CDR3, the DNA is TGTGCCAGTAGTCGGGGACAGGGGGCTCTCAATGGCTACACCTTC.

This clone appeared once. V is TRBV2 and J is TRBJ1-1; D perhaps matches TRBD1 (5 bases). With 6 bases removed from V and 0 bases from J, the gap between germline ends came to 14 bases. This CDR3 is 15 amino acids long. Germline-derived CDR1 and CDR2 are SNHLY and FYNNEI. This chain's CDR3 is CASRVDRVMNTEAFF. The CDR3 DNA follows: TGTGCCAGCAGGGTTGACAGAGTAATGAACACTGAAGCTTTCTTT. Filled out from reference TRBV2 and TRBJ1-1, the complete variable domain reads EPEVTQTPSHQVTQMGQEVILRCVPISNHLYFYWYRQILGQKVEFLVSFYNNEISEKSEIFDDQFSVERPDGSNFTLKIRSTKLEDSAMYFCASRVDRVMNTEAFFGQGTRLTVV.